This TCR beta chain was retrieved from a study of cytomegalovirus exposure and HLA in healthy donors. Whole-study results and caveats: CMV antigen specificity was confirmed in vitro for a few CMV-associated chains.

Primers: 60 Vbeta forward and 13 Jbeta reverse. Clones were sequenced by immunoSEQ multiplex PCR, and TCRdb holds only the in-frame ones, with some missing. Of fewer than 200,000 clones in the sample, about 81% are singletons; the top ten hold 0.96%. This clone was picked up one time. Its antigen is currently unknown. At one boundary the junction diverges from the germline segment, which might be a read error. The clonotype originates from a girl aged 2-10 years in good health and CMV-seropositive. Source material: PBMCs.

The CDR3 region is CAWSEGGREAPVF. The CDR3 DNA is TGTGCCTGGAGTGAAGGCGGGAGGGAGGCCCCGGTCTTC. The rearrangement uses TRBV30 and TRBJ2-1; TRBD2 agrees at 9 bases. The CDR3 loop spans 13 amino acids. Germline V gene data show CDR1 as GTSNPN and CDR2 as SVGIG (reference sequence).